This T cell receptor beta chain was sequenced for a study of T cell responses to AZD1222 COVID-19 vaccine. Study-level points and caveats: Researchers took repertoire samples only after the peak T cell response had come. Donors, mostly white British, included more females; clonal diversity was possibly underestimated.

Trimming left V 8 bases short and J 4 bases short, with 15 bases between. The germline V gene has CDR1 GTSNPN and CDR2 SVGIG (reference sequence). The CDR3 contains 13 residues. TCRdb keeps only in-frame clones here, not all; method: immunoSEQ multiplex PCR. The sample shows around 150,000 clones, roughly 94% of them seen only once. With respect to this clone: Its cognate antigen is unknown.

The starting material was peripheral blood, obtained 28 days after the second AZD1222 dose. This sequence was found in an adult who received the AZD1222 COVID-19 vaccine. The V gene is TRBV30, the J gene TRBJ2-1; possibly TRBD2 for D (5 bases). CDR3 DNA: TGTGCCCAAGAGGGAGAGCGGTACAATGAGCAGTTCTTC. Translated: CAQEGERYNEQFF. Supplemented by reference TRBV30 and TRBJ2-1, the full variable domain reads SQTIHQWPATLVQPVGSPLSLECTVEGTSNPNLYWYRQAAGRGLQLLFYSVGIGQISSEVPQNLSASRPQDRQFILSSKKLLLSDSGFYLCAQEGERYNEQFFGPGTRLTVL.